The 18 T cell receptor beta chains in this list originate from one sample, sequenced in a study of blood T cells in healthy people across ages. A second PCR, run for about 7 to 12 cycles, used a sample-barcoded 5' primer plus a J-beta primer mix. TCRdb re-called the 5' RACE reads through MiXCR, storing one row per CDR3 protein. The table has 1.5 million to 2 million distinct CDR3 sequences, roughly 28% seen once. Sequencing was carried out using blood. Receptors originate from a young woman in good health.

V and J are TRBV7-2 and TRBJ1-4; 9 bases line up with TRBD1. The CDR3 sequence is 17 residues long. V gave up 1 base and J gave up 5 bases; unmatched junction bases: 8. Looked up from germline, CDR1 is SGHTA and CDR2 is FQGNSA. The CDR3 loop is CASSLEGQGLYNEKLFF. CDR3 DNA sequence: TGTGCCAGCAGCTTAGAGGGACAGGGCCTCTACAATGAAAAACTGTTTTTT.

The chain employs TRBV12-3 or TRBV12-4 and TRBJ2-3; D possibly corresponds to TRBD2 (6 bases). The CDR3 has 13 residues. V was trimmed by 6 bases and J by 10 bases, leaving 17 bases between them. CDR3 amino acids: CASSTPSGFAQYF. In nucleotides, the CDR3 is TGTGCCAGCAGCACTCCAAGCGGGTTCGCGCAGTATTTT.

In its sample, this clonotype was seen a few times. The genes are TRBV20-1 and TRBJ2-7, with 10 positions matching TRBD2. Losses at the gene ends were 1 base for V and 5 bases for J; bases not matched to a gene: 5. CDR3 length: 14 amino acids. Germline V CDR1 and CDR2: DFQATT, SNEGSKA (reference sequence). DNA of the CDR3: TGCAGTGCTAGAGTGGGACTAGCGTCCCACGAGCAGTACTTC. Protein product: CSARVGLASHEQYF.

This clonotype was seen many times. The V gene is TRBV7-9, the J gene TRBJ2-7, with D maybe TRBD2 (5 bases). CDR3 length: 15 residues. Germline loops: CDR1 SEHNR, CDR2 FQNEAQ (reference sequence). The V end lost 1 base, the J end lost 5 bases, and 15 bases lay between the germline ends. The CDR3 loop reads CASSLVVGSGNEQYF. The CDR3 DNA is TGTGCCAGCAGCTTAGTTGTAGGATCGGGGAACGAGCAGTACTTC.

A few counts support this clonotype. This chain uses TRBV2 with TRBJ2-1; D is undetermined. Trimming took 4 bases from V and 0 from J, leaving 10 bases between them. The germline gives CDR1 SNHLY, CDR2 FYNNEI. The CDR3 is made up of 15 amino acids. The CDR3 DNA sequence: TGTGCCAGCAGTGTCCGGCAGAGCTCCTACAATGAGCAGTTCTTC. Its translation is CASSVRQSSYNEQFF.

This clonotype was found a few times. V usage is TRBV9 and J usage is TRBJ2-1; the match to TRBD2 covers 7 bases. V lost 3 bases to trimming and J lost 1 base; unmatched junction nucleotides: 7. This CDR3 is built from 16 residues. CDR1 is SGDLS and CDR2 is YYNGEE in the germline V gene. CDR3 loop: CASSALGGSSYNEQFF. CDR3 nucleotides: TGTGCCAGCAGCGCCTTGGGGGGGAGTTCCTACAATGAGCAGTTCTTC.

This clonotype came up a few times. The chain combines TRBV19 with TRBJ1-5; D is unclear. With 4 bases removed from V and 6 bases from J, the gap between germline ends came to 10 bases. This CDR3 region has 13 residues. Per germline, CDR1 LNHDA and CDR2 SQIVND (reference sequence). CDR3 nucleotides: TGTGCCAGTAGTACCTTCCAAGGTCAGCCCCAGCATTTT. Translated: CASSTFQGQPQHF.

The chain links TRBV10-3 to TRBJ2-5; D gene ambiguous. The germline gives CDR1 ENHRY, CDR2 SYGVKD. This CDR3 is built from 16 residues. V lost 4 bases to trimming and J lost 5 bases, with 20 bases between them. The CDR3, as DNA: TGTGCCATCAGTGTTGATAGGCCGCGGTTAGGGGAGACCCAGTACTTC. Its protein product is CAISVDRPRLGETQYF.

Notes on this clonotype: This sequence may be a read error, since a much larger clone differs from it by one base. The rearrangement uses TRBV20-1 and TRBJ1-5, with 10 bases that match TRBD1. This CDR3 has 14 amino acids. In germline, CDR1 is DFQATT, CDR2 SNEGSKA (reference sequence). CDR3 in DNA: TGCAGTGCTAGAGAGACAGGGGGCAATCATCCCCAGCATTTT. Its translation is CSARETGGNHPQHF.

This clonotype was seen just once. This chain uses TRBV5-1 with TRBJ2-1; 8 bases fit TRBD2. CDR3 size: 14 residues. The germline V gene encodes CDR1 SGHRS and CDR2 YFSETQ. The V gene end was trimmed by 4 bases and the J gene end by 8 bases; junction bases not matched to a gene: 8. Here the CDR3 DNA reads TGCGCCAGCAGCCCAATAGCGGGATACGATGAGCAGTTCTTC. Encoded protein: CASSPIAGYDEQFF.

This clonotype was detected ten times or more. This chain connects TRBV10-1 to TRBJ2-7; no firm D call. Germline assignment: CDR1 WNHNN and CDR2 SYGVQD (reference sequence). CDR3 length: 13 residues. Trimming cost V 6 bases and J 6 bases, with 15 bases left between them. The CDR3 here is CASSLAPRGEQYF. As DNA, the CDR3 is TGCGCCAGCAGCCTCGCTCCCCGAGGCGAGCAGTACTTC.

CDR3 in DNA: TGTGCCAGCAGCTTCGCGGCGGGCAATGAGCAGTACTTC. Its translation is CASSFAAGNEQYF. The chain employs TRBV7-2 and TRBJ2-7; TRBD2 might be the D (5 bases). Trimming shortened V by 3 bases and J by 7 bases, and 13 bases separated the two germline ends. The CDR3 extends over 13 amino acids. Germline CDR1 reads SGHTA; CDR2 reads FQGNSA. Full variable domain (rest looked up from reference TRBV7-2 and TRBJ2-7): GAGVSQSPSNKVTEKGKDVELRCDPISGHTALYWYRQSLGQGLEFLIYFQGNSAPDKSGLPSDRFSAERTGGSVSTLTIQRTQQEDSAVYLCASSFAAGNEQYFGPGTRLTVT.

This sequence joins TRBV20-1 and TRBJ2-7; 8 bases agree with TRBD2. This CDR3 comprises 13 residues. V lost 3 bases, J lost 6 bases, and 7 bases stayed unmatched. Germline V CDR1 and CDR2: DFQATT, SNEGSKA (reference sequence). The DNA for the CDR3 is TGCAGTGCTAGGAGCGGGAGAGGTCGCGAGCAGTACTTC. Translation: CSARSGRGREQYF.

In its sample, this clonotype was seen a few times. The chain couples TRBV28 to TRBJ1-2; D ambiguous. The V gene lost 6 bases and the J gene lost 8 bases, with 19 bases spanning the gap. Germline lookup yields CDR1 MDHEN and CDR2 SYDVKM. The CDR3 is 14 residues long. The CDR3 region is CASSHLGDSRGYTF. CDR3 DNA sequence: TGTGCCAGCAGCCATTTGGGTGATTCCAGGGGCTACACCTTC.

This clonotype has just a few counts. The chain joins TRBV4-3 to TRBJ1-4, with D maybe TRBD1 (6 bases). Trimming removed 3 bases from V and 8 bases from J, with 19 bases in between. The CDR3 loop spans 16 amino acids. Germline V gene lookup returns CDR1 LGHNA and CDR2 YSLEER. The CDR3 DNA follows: TGCGCCAGCAGCCAGGGGCCAGGGGAGACTGGAGAAAAACTGTTTTTT. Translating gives CASSQGPGETGEKLFF.

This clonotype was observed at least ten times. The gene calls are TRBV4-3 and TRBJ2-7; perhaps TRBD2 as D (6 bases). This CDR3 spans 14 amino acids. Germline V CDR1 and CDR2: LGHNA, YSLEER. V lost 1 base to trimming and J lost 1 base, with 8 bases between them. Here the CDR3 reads CASSQAAGSYEQYF. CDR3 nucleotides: TGCGCCAGCAGCCAAGCGGCGGGGTCCTACGAGCAGTACTTC.

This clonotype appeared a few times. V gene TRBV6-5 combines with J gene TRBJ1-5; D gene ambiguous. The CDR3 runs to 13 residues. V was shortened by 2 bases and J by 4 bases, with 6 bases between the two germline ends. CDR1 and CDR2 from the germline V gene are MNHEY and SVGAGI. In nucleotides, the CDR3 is TGTGCCAGCAGTTACGGGGTGAATCAGCCCCAGCATTTT. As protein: CASSYGVNQPQHF.

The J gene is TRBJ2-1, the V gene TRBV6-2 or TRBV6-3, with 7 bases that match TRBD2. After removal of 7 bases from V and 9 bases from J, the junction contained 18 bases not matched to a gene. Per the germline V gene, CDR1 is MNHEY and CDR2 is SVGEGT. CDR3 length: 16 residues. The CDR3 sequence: CASTALGGGGRGEQFF. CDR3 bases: TGTGCCAGCACCGCACTGGGAGGCGGGGGTCGGGGTGAGCAGTTCTTC.